The clone carrying this TCR beta chain was recorded only once. Its antigen is currently unknown. In the PCR, 60 Vbeta and 13 Jbeta primers were used. Here immunoSEQ multiplex PCR was the method, and the copy in TCRdb shows in-frame clones only, minus some. This table holds more than 150,000 clones, over 65% found once. This specimen belongs to a study of cytomegalovirus exposure and HLA in healthy donors. Broader study findings: Roughly even sequencing depth across donors was the assumption behind the presence/absence analyses.

Healthy bone marrow donors supplied every sample. The germline V gene encodes CDR1 MNHNS and CDR2 SASEGT. The CDR3 extends over 14 amino acids. Trimming took 5 bases from V and 5 from J; bases not matched to a gene: 8. Sequenced material: PBMCs. The TCR was taken from a woman in her 50s in good health and CMV-seropositive. This chain links TRBV6-1 with TRBJ1-2; 7 bases agree with TRBD1. CDR3 sequence reads: CASSTGTVSYGYTF. Here the CDR3 DNA reads TGTGCCAGCAGTACCGGGACAGTTTCTTATGGCTACACCTTC.